A single sample gave rise to the 22 T cell receptor beta chains below, sequenced in a study of graft-versus-host responses after intestinal transplantation. These TCRs' antigens remain unknown. Using immunoSEQ multiplex PCR, the repertoire was profiled, and TCRdb retains in-frame clones only, with some absent. The table lists approximately 49,000 clones, approximately 95% of them singletons. The source was unstimulated CD8+ T cells sorted from spleen or lymph node cells, collected before transplant. All receptors derive from a human donor who was the organ donor for an intestinal transplant.

This chain links TRBV7-9 with TRBJ2-3, with D perhaps TRBD1 or TRBD2 (5 bases each). Per germline, CDR1 SEHNR and CDR2 FQNEAQ (reference sequence). Trimming stripped 5 bases from V and 2 bases from J, with 11 bases between. The CDR3 contains 14 residues. CDR3 nucleotides: TGTGCCAGCAGCCCGCCTGGGACCACAGATACGCAGTATTTT. This encodes CASSPPGTTDTQYF. The whole variable domain, remainder taken from reference TRBV7-9 and TRBJ2-3, is DTGVSQNPRHKITKRGQNVTFRCDPISEHNRLYWYRQTLGQGPEFLTYFQNEAQLEKSRLLSDRFSAERPKGSFSTLEIQRTEQGDSAMYLCASSPPGTTDTQYFGPGTRLTVL.

This chain uses TRBV10-2 with TRBJ2-7, with D unclear. Trimming removed 1 base from V and 3 bases from J, with 1 base in between. The CDR3 runs 11 residues. In germline, CDR1 is WSHSY, CDR2 SAAADI. CDR3: CASSEFYEQYF. CDR3 coding DNA: TGCGCCAGCAGTGAGTTCTACGAGCAGTACTTC.

The chain uses TRBV27 and TRBJ1-5, with D uncertain. This CDR3 has 13 residues. From germline, CDR1 is MNHEY and CDR2 SMNVEV (reference sequence). V was shortened by 5 bases and J by 7 bases, with 12 bases between the two germline ends. The CDR3 region is CASSLGYSQPQHF. For the CDR3, the DNA is TGTGCCAGCAGTCTAGGGTATTCCCAGCCCCAGCATTTT.

The genes are TRBV27 and TRBJ2-5; D gene unclear. Near its end, the DNA agrees better with TRBJ2-7, so the J call may be wrong. This CDR3 is built from 17 residues. Germline V gives CDR1 MNHEY, CDR2 SMNVEV (reference sequence). The DNA of the CDR3 is TGTGCCAGCAGTTTATCGACGGGCGCAGGTCTCCCCTACGAGCAGTACTTC. Protein product: CASSLSTGAGLPYEQYF.

The genes are TRBV6-6 and TRBJ2-3; 9 nucleotides agree with TRBD2. V shed 2 bases and J 2 bases; nucleotides not matched to a gene: 2. CDR1 and CDR2 (germline): MNHNY, SVGAGI (reference sequence). This CDR3 spans 15 amino acids. CDR3 protein: CASSYERGATDTQYF. Written as DNA, the CDR3 is TGTGCCAGCAGTTACGAGCGGGGGGCCACAGATACGCAGTATTTT.

The chain combines TRBV5-1 with TRBJ1-1; 7 nucleotides align to TRBD1. V was clipped by 3 bases and J by 3 bases; unmatched bases: 2. This CDR3 is built from 13 residues. Germline values: CDR1 SGHRS, CDR2 YFSETQ. As DNA, the CDR3 is TGCGCCAGCAGCTCGACAGGGTACACTGAAGCTTTCTTT. It codes for CASSSTGYTEAFF.

This clone has just one count. The gene calls are TRBV28 and TRBJ1-5, with D perhaps matching TRBD1 (5 bases). Germline assignment: CDR1 MDHEN and CDR2 SYDVKM. V gave up 4 bases and J gave up 6 bases, with 13 bases separating them. This CDR3 has 14 amino acids. This CDR3 reads CASSSRGTPQPQHF. The CDR3 DNA reads as TGTGCCAGCAGTTCTCGGGGGACCCCTCAGCCCCAGCATTTT.

V and J are TRBV7-8 and TRBJ1-2, with a possible D match to TRBD1 (6 bases). Germline V gene data show CDR1 as SGHVS and CDR2 as FQNEAQ. V was shortened by 10 bases and J by 4 bases, with 22 bases between the two germline ends. There are 15 residues in the CDR3. As DNA, the CDR3 is TGTGCCACCGCGTCGGACAGCCTTTTGGGCTATGGCTACACCTTC. Translated, it gives CATASDSLLGYGYTF.

DNA for the CDR3: TGTGCCAGCAGTTTCCTCCCCCCGGGACAGGGAGGAGAGGGCAATCAGCCCCAGCATTTT. Translating it yields CASSFLPPGQGGEGNQPQHF. The J gene is TRBJ1-5, the V gene TRBV28, with TRBD1 matching 9 bases. The CDR3 length is 20 residues. Unmatched junction bases numbered 17, after V lost 3 bases and J lost 2 bases. CDR1 MDHEN and CDR2 SYDVKM come from the germline V gene.

The V call is TRBV7-2, the J call TRBJ1-5; D gene unclear. This CDR3 is built from 18 residues. Trimming pared 1 base from V and 5 bases from J, leaving 21 bases between. The germline gives CDR1 SGHTA, CDR2 FQGNSA. CDR3 bases: TGTGCCAGCAGCTTAGGTCTTCTCGCAACCGTCGGGGATCAGCCCCAGCATTTT. Translated: CASSLGLLATVGDQPQHF.

The gene calls are TRBV29-1 and TRBJ1-2, with D maybe TRBD1 (6 bases). Trimming left V 4 bases short and J 6 bases short, with 12 bases between. The germline V gene has CDR1 SQVTM and CDR2 ANQGSEA. CDR3 length: 12 residues. This CDR3 is CSVVSGADGYTF. For the CDR3, the DNA is TGCAGCGTTGTATCGGGGGCTGATGGCTACACCTTC.

V and J are TRBV2 and TRBJ2-3, with 11 bases lining up with TRBD2. The CDR3 is 15 amino acids. V dropped 6 bases and J dropped 2; count of bases not matched to a gene: 4. Germline CDR1 SNHLY, CDR2 FYNNEI. CDR3 sequence (DNA): TGTGCCAGCAGGGGTAGCGGGGGGGACACAGATACGCAGTATTTT. Translation: CASRGSGGDTDTQYF.

The chain has TRBV5-1 and TRBJ2-1, with TRBD1 as a possible D gene (6 bases). V shed 0 bases and J shed 4 bases, with 14 bases lying between them. Germline CDR1 and CDR2: SGHRS and YFSETQ. The CDR3 has 16 residues. As DNA, the CDR3 is TGCGCCAGCAGCTTGGGATCAGGGGATTCATACAATGAGCAGTTCTTC. The encoded protein is CASSLGSGDSYNEQFF. Based on the CDR3 plus reference TRBV5-1 and TRBJ2-1, the full variable domain is KAGVTQTPRYLIKTRGQQVTLSCSPISGHRSVSWYQQTPGQGLQFLFEYFSETQRNKGNFPGRFSGRQFSNSRSEMNVSTLELGDSALYLCASSLGSGDSYNEQFFGPGTRLTVL.

The gene calls are TRBV25-1 and TRBJ2-1; D ambiguous. The CDR3 loop spans 17 amino acids. V was cut by 0 bases and J by 8 bases, with 20 bases left in between. Germline CDR1 reads MGHDK; CDR2 reads SYGVNS. The chain's CDR3 is CASSEYLKGGVNDEQFF. Written as DNA, the CDR3 is TGTGCCAGCAGTGAATATCTGAAGGGTGGGGTCAACGATGAGCAGTTCTTC.

The gene calls are TRBV10-3 and TRBJ2-2; 8 nucleotides match TRBD1. The length of the CDR3 is 17 residues. V was clipped by 3 bases and J by 5 bases; unmatched bases: 11. Per the germline V gene, CDR1 is ENHRY and CDR2 is SYGVKD. CDR3 loop: CAISDGFEDRVTGELFF. The CDR3 bases are TGTGCCATCAGTGATGGTTTTGAGGACAGGGTGACCGGGGAGCTGTTTTTT.

The chain employs TRBV30 and TRBJ2-1; tentatively, D is TRBD1 or TRBD2 (6 bases each). The V gene lost 2 bases and the J gene lost 5 bases, with 16 bases spanning the gap. The CDR3 consists of 15 residues. The germline gives CDR1 GTSNPN, CDR2 SVGIG (reference sequence). The CDR3 is CAWSLGGMPHNEQFF. The DNA of the CDR3 is TGTGCCTGGAGTTTAGGGGGGATGCCCCACAATGAGCAGTTCTTC.

This clone was recorded only once. The chain carries TRBV6-1 and TRBJ1-5; possibly TRBD1 for D (5 bases). The V gene lost 0 bases and the J gene lost 0 bases, with 18 bases spanning the gap. The CDR3 loop spans 19 amino acids. Germline lookup yields CDR1 MNHNS and CDR2 SASEGT. CDR3 protein: CASSEAPGGSVYSNQPQHF. CDR3 DNA: TGTGCCAGCAGTGAAGCCCCCGGGGGGTCGGTTTATAGCAATCAGCCCCAGCATTTT.

CDR3 sequence (DNA): TGTGCCAGCAGCCGGGGACTGGGGGTAGGCAATGAGCAGTTCTTC. Amino acids: CASSRGLGVGNEQFF. J is TRBJ2-1 and V is TRBV14; D perhaps matches TRBD2 (6 bases). CDR1 is SGHDN, CDR2 FVKESK, per germline. Trimming cost V 4 bases and J 6 bases, with 16 bases left between them. This CDR3 is built from 15 residues.

V and J are TRBV6-1 and TRBJ1-5; no clear D. CDR1 is MNHNS, CDR2 SASEGT, per germline. CDR3 size: 16 residues. The V end was cut by 1 base, the J end by 8 bases, with 18 bases between. In DNA form, the CDR3 reads TGTGCCAGCAGTGAAGGGGTAGGGCCTCAGGTTGAGCCCCAGCATTTT. Protein sequence: CASSEGVGPQVEPQHF.

The V call is TRBV7-2, the J call TRBJ1-5; D may be TRBD1 (6 bases). The CDR3 is 14 amino acids. V was shortened by 5 bases and J by 4 bases, with 12 bases between the two germline ends. Germline V gene lookup returns CDR1 SGHTA and CDR2 FQGNSA. The CDR3 DNA reads TGTGCCAGCAGCCCCACAGGGCTTAATCAGCCCCAGCATTTT. This gives the protein CASSPTGLNQPQHF.

The sample holds one count of this clone. The chain has TRBV27 and TRBJ1-1, with D possibly being TRBD1 (6 bases). V was cut by 0 bases and J by 4 bases, with 9 bases left in between. The CDR3 is 14 amino acids. Germline V gene sequence: CDR1 MNHEY, CDR2 SMNVEV (reference sequence). DNA for the CDR3: TGTGCCAGCAGTTTATCCAGGGGCAGCACTGAAGCTTTCTTT. Its protein product is CASSLSRGSTEAFF.

Points on this clone: Other nucleotide sequences in the sample specify the same CDR3. The rearrangement joins TRBV9 to TRBJ2-7; TRBD2 is a possible D gene (6 bases). The CDR3 runs 14 residues. Trimming cost V 2 bases and J 2 bases, with 11 bases left between them. Looked up from germline, CDR1 is SGDLS and CDR2 is YYNGEE. Here the CDR3 reads CASSVGGSAYEQYF. The CDR3 DNA reads as TGTGCCAGCAGCGTTGGGGGGTCGGCCTACGAGCAGTACTTC.